These 25 T cell receptor beta chains share one sample of origin, sequenced in a study of CD8+ T cells in alopecia areata (dated by TCRdb to 2016 to 2018). Library construction relied on the immunoSEQ multiplex PCR assay. To provide template for TCR sequencing, every sample had RNA extracted and reverse transcribed into cDNA. TCRdb carries this immuneACCESS record with in-frame sequences only. Its versions omit some clonotypes, under half of them owing to an unresolved V gene in the studies checked, with the rest unexplained. The table for this sample lists roughly 100,000 clones; around 59% of them were counted only once. Together, the top ten hold around 10% of the sample. The sample consisted of CD4+ T cells sorted from blood. The receptors were sampled from a human donor in good health.

V gene TRBV7-2 combines with J gene TRBJ1-2; a weak D match, TRBD1 (5 bases). Germline V gives CDR1 SGHTA, CDR2 FQGNSA. The germline V and J ends were trimmed by 0 bases and 8 bases, with 16 bases remaining between them. The CDR3 consists of 15 residues. The DNA for the CDR3 is TGTGCCAGCAGCTTAGCGCGACAGTCGGGTGGAGGCTACACCTTC. It specifies CASSLARQSGGGYTF. Complete variable domain (other parts from reference TRBV7-2 and TRBJ1-2): GAGVSQSPSNKVTEKGKDVELRCDPISGHTALYWYRQSLGQGLEFLIYFQGNSAPDKSGLPSDRFSAERTGGSVSTLTIQRTQQEDSAVYLCASSLARQSGGGYTFGSGTRLTVV.

This clone has only one observation. V gene TRBV6-9 combines with J gene TRBJ1-5, with unresolved D. CDR3 length: 14 amino acids. Germline V gene lookup returns CDR1 MNHGY and CDR2 SVAAGI. Trimming left V 8 bases short and J 8 bases short, with 19 bases between. In nucleotides, the CDR3 is TGTGCCAGCTTTAAGATCGTAGGCGTGGAGCCCCAGCATTTT. Translating gives CASFKIVGVEPQHF.

This clone was observed a handful of times. The chain joins TRBV11-1 to TRBJ1-5, with a tentative D call TRBD1 (5 bases). The CDR3 spans 13 residues. Germline CDR1 is SGHAT and CDR2 is FQDESV (reference sequence). Trimming pared 5 bases from V and 6 bases from J, leaving 11 bases between. In nucleotides, the CDR3 is TGTGCCAGCAGCCCAACCCAGGGTCAGCCCCAGCATTTT. Translation gives CASSPTQGQPQHF.

The chain combines TRBV5-6 with TRBJ2-3; D unclear. Per germline, CDR1 SGHDT and CDR2 YYEEEE. V was pared by 0 bases and J by 5 bases, with 7 bases between. CDR3 length: 13 amino acids. CDR3 coding DNA: TGTGCCAGCAGCTTGGCGGCCAAAGATACGCAGTATTTT. Translating it yields CASSLAAKDTQYF. Full variable domain (rest looked up from reference TRBV5-6 and TRBJ2-3): DAGVTQSPTHLIKTRGQQVTLRCSPKSGHDTVSWYQQALGQGPQFIFQYYEEEERQRGNFPDRFSGHQFPNYSSELNVNALLLGDSALYLCASSLAAKDTQYFGPGTRLTVL.

This clone was seen only a few times. This chain uses TRBV23-1 with TRBJ1-1; D gene ambiguous. TRBV23-1 is known as an ORF, though its function is uncertain. CDR3 length: 15 amino acids. The germline V and J ends were trimmed by 7 bases and 4 bases, with 19 bases remaining between them. For the CDR3, the DNA is TGCGCCAGCAAGGGATGGCACGCAAGGCCCACTGAAGCTTTCTTT. It codes for CASKGWHARPTEAFF.

This clone appeared a few times. The rearrangement links TRBV10-1 to TRBJ2-1; 9 nucleotides align to TRBD1. The germline V gene has CDR1 WNHNN and CDR2 SYGVQD (reference sequence). V shed 0 bases and J 6 bases; nucleotides not matched to a gene: 6. CDR3 length: 16 residues. The CDR3 sequence: CASSESGTGRSNEQFF. The CDR3 nucleotides read TGCGCCAGCAGTGAGTCCGGGACAGGGCGGTCCAATGAGCAGTTCTTC.

This chain joins TRBV7-2 and TRBJ2-2; possibly TRBD2 for D (6 bases). Germline lookup yields CDR1 SGHTA and CDR2 FQGNSA. V lost 5 bases, J lost 5 bases, and 21 bases lay in between. The CDR3 contains 17 residues. Written as DNA, the CDR3 is TGTGCCAGCAGCCTCCAAATCGCGGGGCCGGCGACCGGGGAGCTGTTTTTT. Protein: CASSLQIAGPATGELFF.

This chain joins TRBV10-3 and TRBJ2-3; 10 bases align to TRBD2. Germline V gene lookup returns CDR1 ENHRY and CDR2 SYGVKD. The CDR3 covers 14 residues. V shed 6 bases and J 4 bases; nucleotides not matched to a gene: 4. CDR3 bases: TGTGCCATCAGAAATCTAGCGGGGGCAGATACGCAGTATTTT. Its protein product is CAIRNLAGADTQYF.

This clone appeared a few times. The chain combines TRBV5-1 with TRBJ2-5; TRBD2 matches at 12 bases. CDR3 length: 17 amino acids. The V gene's germline CDR1 is SGHRS and CDR2 YFSETQ. The trim removed 0 bases at V and 2 bases at J, leaving 5 bases unmatched. The CDR3 bases are TGCGCCAGCAGCTTGGGGCGGACTAGCGGGGAGCAAGAGACCCAGTACTTC. This gives the protein CASSLGRTSGEQETQYF. The full variable domain, completed using reference TRBV5-1 and TRBJ2-5, is KAGVTQTPRYLIKTRGQQVTLSCSPISGHRSVSWYQQTPGQGLQFLFEYFSETQRNKGNFPGRFSGRQFSNSRSEMNVSTLELGDSALYLCASSLGRTSGEQETQYFGPGTRLLVL.

The V call is TRBV5-1, the J call TRBJ1-2; the D gene is possibly TRBD1 (6 bases). CDR1 and CDR2 from the germline V gene are SGHRS and YFSETQ. The ends were cut back, 1 base at V and 8 bases at J, with 12 bases in the middle. The CDR3 loop spans 13 amino acids. The CDR3 loop is CASSLRTEGGYTF. The CDR3 nucleotides are TGCGCCAGCAGCTTGAGGACAGAGGGCGGCTACACCTTC.

The V call is TRBV7-2, the J call TRBJ2-5; TRBD2 aligns across 12 bases. The tail of the sequence fits TRBJ2-7 better, so the J call may be wrong. Germline CDR1 SGHTA, CDR2 FQGNSA. CDR3 length: 13 residues. CDR3: CASSWTSGAEQYF. CDR3 DNA: TGTGCCAGCAGCTGGACTAGCGGGGCCGAGCAGTACTTC.

V gene TRBV4-1 combines with J gene TRBJ1-2; possible D gene TRBD1, 5 bases. CDR3 length: 18 amino acids. Deletions cut 0 bases from V and 4 bases from J, with 21 bases between. In germline, CDR1 is MGHRA, CDR2 YSYEKL. The CDR3 spells CASSQDWVRAQNSYGYTF. Here the CDR3 DNA reads TGCGCCAGCAGCCAAGATTGGGTCAGGGCGCAAAACTCCTATGGCTACACCTTC.

The rearrangement joins TRBV6-4 to TRBJ1-1; 8 bases are a match to TRBD1. The V gene's germline CDR1 is MRHNA and CDR2 SNTAGT. The CDR3 totals 13 residues. Losses at the gene ends were 6 bases for V and 1 base for J; bases not matched to a gene: 1. Here the CDR3 reads CASSGQGNTEAFF. CDR3 nucleotides: TGTGCCAGCAGCGGACAGGGGAACACTGAAGCTTTCTTT.

CDR3 sequence (DNA): TGCAGTGCTACCCGGGGGGAAAAACTGTTTTTT. The encoded protein is CSATRGEKLFF. V gene TRBV20-1 combines with J gene TRBJ1-4; D may be TRBD1 (5 bases). The CDR3 is 11 amino acids. V was cut by 4 bases and J by 8 bases, with 8 bases left in between. Germline CDR1 is DFQATT and CDR2 is SNEGSKA (reference sequence).

In this sample, this clone turned up once. V usage is TRBV30 and J usage is TRBJ1-2; tentatively, D is TRBD1 (5 bases). Looked up from germline, CDR1 is GTSNPN and CDR2 is SVGIG (reference sequence). The CDR3 contains 11 residues. Trimming took 4 bases from V and 4 from J, leaving 7 bases between them. The CDR3 region is CAWTGSYGYTF. The CDR3 coding sequence is TGTGCCTGGACAGGGAGCTATGGCTACACCTTC.

This clone showed up just a few times. The rearrangement links TRBV29-1 to TRBJ2-3, with a possible D match to TRBD2 (6 bases). The CDR3 runs 14 residues. Germline loops: CDR1 SQVTM, CDR2 ANQGSEA. Trimming took off 7 bases at V and 4 bases at J, with 18 bases between the two ends. Here the CDR3 reads CSGAGTSPSDTQYF. The DNA of the CDR3 is TGCAGCGGTGCCGGGACTTCCCCATCAGATACGCAGTATTTT.

The V and J genes are TRBV10-2 and TRBJ2-5; no reliable D call. Per the germline V gene, CDR1 is WSHSY and CDR2 is SAAADI. The CDR3 has 13 amino acids. Deletions cut 6 bases from V and 2 bases from J, with 10 bases between. CDR3 protein: CASSGPNQETQYF. Written as DNA, the CDR3 is TGCGCCAGCAGCGGCCCCAATCAAGAGACCCAGTACTTC.

This clone turned up a few times. This sequence joins TRBV4-3 and TRBJ1-1; 8 bases line up with TRBD1. Germline V CDR1 and CDR2: LGHNA, YSLEER. The V segment lost 3 bases and the J segment 1 base; nucleotides outside the gene matches: 1. CDR3 length: 14 amino acids. The CDR3 sequence: CASSQDRENTEAFF. CDR3 DNA: TGCGCCAGCAGCCAGGACAGGGAGAACACTGAAGCTTTCTTT.

The CDR3 is CAWSTTGGEKLFF. The CDR3 coding sequence is TGTGCCTGGAGTACTACAGGGGGGGAAAAACTGTTTTTT. V is TRBV30 and J is TRBJ1-4; 8 positions match TRBD1. CDR1 and CDR2 (germline): GTSNPN, SVGIG (reference sequence). The junction had 4 bases not matched to a gene; V was cut back by 2 bases and J by 8 bases. The CDR3 length is 13 residues.

The chain joins TRBV5-1 to TRBJ2-5, with D perhaps matching TRBD2 (5 bases). V shed 4 bases and J shed 0 bases, with 10 bases lying between them. Germline V gene sequence: CDR1 SGHRS, CDR2 YFSETQ. The CDR3 has 14 amino acids. The CDR3 sequence: CASSPSGYQETQYF. The CDR3 DNA reads TGCGCCAGCAGCCCGTCGGGGTACCAAGAGACCCAGTACTTC.

This clone was found a few times. This chain uses TRBV30 with TRBJ2-7, with 10 bases that match TRBD2. Germline values: CDR1 GTSNPN, CDR2 SVGIG (reference sequence). The CDR3 has 13 residues. Losses at the gene ends were 4 bases for V and 5 bases for J; bases not matched to a gene: 5. Here the CDR3 DNA reads TGTGCCTGGAAAGCGGGGGGGCGGAACGAGCAGTACTTC. Encoded protein: CAWKAGGRNEQYF.

The chain carries TRBV9 and TRBJ2-3; TRBD2 is a possible D gene (7 bases). Between the trimmed V and J ends, which lost 5 bases and 0 bases, there was a span of 13 bases. This CDR3 contains 15 residues. Germline assignment: CDR1 SGDLS and CDR2 YYNGEE. CDR3 sequence: CASSLGGRSTDTQYF. In DNA form, the CDR3 reads TGTGCCAGCAGTCTCGGGGGGCGAAGCACAGATACGCAGTATTTT.

This clone was counted a few times. The chain couples TRBV7-2 to TRBJ2-1; TRBD2 is a possible D gene (5 bases). Germline values: CDR1 SGHTA, CDR2 FQGNSA. This CDR3 region has 18 residues. The V and J ends lost 1 base and 0 bases respectively, with 16 bases between them. The CDR3 reads CASSLGRKTTSSYNEQFF. CDR3 nucleotide sequence: TGTGCCAGCAGCTTAGGGAGGAAAACTACCAGCTCCTACAATGAGCAGTTCTTC.

J is TRBJ2-7 and V is TRBV29-1; D unclear. The CDR3 runs 14 residues. Germline values: CDR1 SQVTM, CDR2 ANQGSEA. Trimming pared 6 bases from V and 0 bases from J, leaving 15 bases between. The CDR3 coding sequence is TGCAGCGTCAAGGGCAGTCGGACCTCCTACGAGCAGTACTTC. Residues: CSVKGSRTSYEQYF.

CDR3 nucleotides: TGTGCCAGCAGCCAGACAGGGAATAGCAATCAGCCCCAGCATTTT. Its translation is CASSQTGNSNQPQHF. The chain recombines TRBV9 with TRBJ1-5; 7 bases match TRBD1. The CDR3 spans 15 residues. Germline CDR1 is SGDLS and CDR2 is YYNGEE. The ends lost 4 bases at V and 0 bases at J; junction bases unmatched: 4.